A selection of T cell receptor beta chains follows, all from one sample in a study of blood T cell repertoires in COVID-19. Clones were read by immunoSEQ multiplex PCR, and TCRdb kept only the in-frame ones, dropping some. The table includes around 88,000 clones, approximately 81% detected once. The sample was peripheral blood. These receptor sequences come from a woman at least 80 years old with acute or convalescent COVID-19. The conserved cysteine and the conserved F or W are not part of the CDR3 here. Each record gives: D gene, V gene, CDR3 protein. D genes are given only for firm matches.

d_call: .
v_call: TRBV7-3
cdr3_aa: ASRASPGGTDTQY

d_call: TRBD1
v_call: TRBV19
cdr3_aa: ASSQTGGHGNQPQH

d_call: .
v_call: TRBV28
cdr3_aa: ASTRDGASPLH

d_call: TRBD2
v_call: TRBV28
cdr3_aa: ASSLASGGPLLEQY

d_call: TRBD2
v_call: TRBV10-1
cdr3_aa: ASSDGGRAETQY

d_call: TRBD1
v_call: TRBV11-3
cdr3_aa: ASSPRTGGSYGYT

d_call: .
v_call: TRBV7-8
cdr3_aa: ASSLVRDTKRYSYEQY

d_call: .
v_call: TRBV6-2/TRBV6-3
cdr3_aa: ASSDSPKNIQY

d_call: .
v_call: TRBV5-5
cdr3_aa: ASSQLGDQPQH

d_call: .
v_call: TRBV7-2
cdr3_aa: ASRMSWGDPETQY

d_call: .
v_call: TRBV2
cdr3_aa: ASSEDIYGYT

d_call: .
v_call: TRBV5-4
cdr3_aa: ASSLLGQGYGYT

d_call: .
v_call: TRBV3-1/TRBV3-2
cdr3_aa: ASSQEGLGNSYNEQF

d_call: .
v_call: TRBV28
cdr3_aa: ASSFTGSSYNSPLH

d_call: TRBD2
v_call: TRBV11-2
cdr3_aa: ASSLLSGDLRKTQY

d_call: TRBD2
v_call: TRBV7-6
cdr3_aa: ASSLATSGGAAYNEQF

d_call: .
v_call: TRBV3-1/TRBV3-2
cdr3_aa: ASSPGTSHVLT

d_call: .
v_call: TRBV7-3
cdr3_aa: ASSSHGGIGTDTQY

d_call: .
v_call: TRBV19
cdr3_aa: ASSIEPRQDYGYT

d_call: .
v_call: TRBV9
cdr3_aa: ASSVVGAGTDTQY

d_call: TRBD1
v_call: TRBV5-1
cdr3_aa: ASSNQGGGVAF

d_call: TRBD1
v_call: TRBV2
cdr3_aa: ASSEGDRGLETQY

d_call: .
v_call: TRBV19
cdr3_aa: ASSPQQNSGANVLT

d_call: TRBD1
v_call: TRBV4-2
cdr3_aa: ASSSDRGEVYEKLF

d_call: TRBD2
v_call: TRBV11-2
cdr3_aa: ASSRLSGGRYNEQF

d_call: .
v_call: TRBV7-8
cdr3_aa: ASSLPFIGSNTIY

d_call: .
v_call: TRBV28
cdr3_aa: ASRSRGGSSGNTIY

d_call: .
v_call: TRBV28
cdr3_aa: ASSLAGTENTEAF

d_call: .
v_call: TRBV6-5
cdr3_aa: ASRQGSFQPQH

d_call: TRBD1
v_call: TRBV19
cdr3_aa: ASTTTGVNSPLH

d_call: TRBD1
v_call: TRBV29-1
cdr3_aa: SGRQGATEAF

d_call: .
v_call: TRBV28
cdr3_aa: ASSPRWSPEH

d_call: .
v_call: TRBV5-4
cdr3_aa: ASSLVVTGTNTGELF

d_call: .
v_call: TRBV5-8
cdr3_aa: ASSFGSPSGNTIY

d_call: .
v_call: TRBV19
cdr3_aa: ASSPDISLYSNQPQH

d_call: .
v_call: TRBV6-1
cdr3_aa: ASSDGAPHNSPLH

d_call: .
v_call: TRBV21-1
cdr3_aa: ASSANTGSMDSNQPQH

d_call: TRBD1
v_call: TRBV7-9
cdr3_aa: ASSLGVPGGKWSEKLF

d_call: .
v_call: TRBV4-3
cdr3_aa: ASSQAYPPGTGELF

d_call: TRBD1
v_call: TRBV3-1/TRBV3-2
cdr3_aa: ASSQGVRDRDWKTQY

d_call: .
v_call: TRBV5-4
cdr3_aa: ASSLEGVGQPQH

d_call: .
v_call: TRBV7-3
cdr3_aa: ASSPGGSNSPLH

d_call: .
v_call: TRBV11-2
cdr3_aa: ASSLGPEGNYGYT

d_call: .
v_call: TRBV7-3
cdr3_aa: ASSPRRTGNTIY

d_call: TRBD2
v_call: TRBV15
cdr3_aa: ATSRDTSGRNTGELF

d_call: TRBD2
v_call: TRBV28
cdr3_aa: ASTLLGGGNTGELF

d_call: .
v_call: TRBV5-1
cdr3_aa: ASSFTSLSSYEQY

d_call: TRBD1
v_call: TRBV18
cdr3_aa: ASSPLTGAVLSGNTIY

d_call: TRBD1
v_call: TRBV9
cdr3_aa: ASSVGGQGSAGNTIY

d_call: .
v_call: TRBV7-8
cdr3_aa: ASSAGTGEQY

d_call: TRBD2
v_call: TRBV2
cdr3_aa: ASSYLAGGLDTQY

d_call: TRBD2
v_call: TRBV28
cdr3_aa: ASSLPTSGGGSYNEQF

d_call: .
v_call: TRBV12-5
cdr3_aa: ASGLDTQETQY

d_call: .
v_call: TRBV5-6
cdr3_aa: ASSLGPNTEAF

d_call: TRBD2
v_call: TRBV5-1
cdr3_aa: ASSTGTSGGAVGGELF

d_call: .
v_call: TRBV27
cdr3_aa: ASSLWASTDTQY

d_call: .
v_call: TRBV6-2/TRBV6-3
cdr3_aa: ASGQSKRDSGSNEQF

d_call: .
v_call: TRBV2
cdr3_aa: ASGRGATRNTGELF

d_call: .
v_call: TRBV6-1
cdr3_aa: ASSDRGLRSDSPLH

d_call: TRBD1
v_call: TRBV11-2
cdr3_aa: ASSLDSDRAREAF